This T cell receptor (beta chain) derives from a study of CD8 T cells in Susac syndrome. On the study more broadly: Treatment at blood withdrawal was none, corticosteroids, or intravenous immunoglobulin alone in Susac syndrome patients.

FACS enriched CD8+ TEMRA cells, while bulk CD8+ and CD4+ were negatively isolated. V dropped 8 bases and J dropped 4 bases, with 12 bases sitting between them. The V gene's germline CDR1 is MNHEY and CDR2 SVGEGT. The CDR3 runs 13 residues. RNA in amounts of 0.5 to 1 ug was reverse transcribed with random hexamers. The immunoSEQ assay covered 54 Vbeta and 13 Jbeta segments for CDR3. Using its own MiXCR run on the immunoSEQ multiplex PCR reads, TCRdb lists one record per CDR3 protein. The data show 200,000 to 250,000 distinct CDR3 sequences, with 94% seen just once and under 0.2% held by the top ten. Sequencing was performed on CD4+ T cells from PBMCs. The sequence was collected from a human donor with Susac syndrome. The chain is built from TRBV6-2 or TRBV6-3 and TRBJ1-5; D is unclear. The CDR3 coding sequence is TGTGCCAGCCGACGACCCCCTAATCAGCCCCAGCATTTT. This encodes CASRRPPNQPQHF.